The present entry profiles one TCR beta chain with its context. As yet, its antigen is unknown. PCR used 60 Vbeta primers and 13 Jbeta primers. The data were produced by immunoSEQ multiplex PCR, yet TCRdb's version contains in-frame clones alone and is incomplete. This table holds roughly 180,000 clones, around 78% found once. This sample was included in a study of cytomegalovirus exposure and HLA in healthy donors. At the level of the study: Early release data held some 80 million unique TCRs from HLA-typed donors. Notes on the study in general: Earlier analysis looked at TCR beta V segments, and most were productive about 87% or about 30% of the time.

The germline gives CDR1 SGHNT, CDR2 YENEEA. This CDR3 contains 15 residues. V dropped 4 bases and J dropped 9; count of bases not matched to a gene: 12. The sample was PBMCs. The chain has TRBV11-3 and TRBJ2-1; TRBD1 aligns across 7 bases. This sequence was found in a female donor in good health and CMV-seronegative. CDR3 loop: CASSSRDRLLGEQFF. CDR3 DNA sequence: TGTGCCAGCAGCTCCCGGGACAGATTGCTGGGTGAGCAGTTCTTC.